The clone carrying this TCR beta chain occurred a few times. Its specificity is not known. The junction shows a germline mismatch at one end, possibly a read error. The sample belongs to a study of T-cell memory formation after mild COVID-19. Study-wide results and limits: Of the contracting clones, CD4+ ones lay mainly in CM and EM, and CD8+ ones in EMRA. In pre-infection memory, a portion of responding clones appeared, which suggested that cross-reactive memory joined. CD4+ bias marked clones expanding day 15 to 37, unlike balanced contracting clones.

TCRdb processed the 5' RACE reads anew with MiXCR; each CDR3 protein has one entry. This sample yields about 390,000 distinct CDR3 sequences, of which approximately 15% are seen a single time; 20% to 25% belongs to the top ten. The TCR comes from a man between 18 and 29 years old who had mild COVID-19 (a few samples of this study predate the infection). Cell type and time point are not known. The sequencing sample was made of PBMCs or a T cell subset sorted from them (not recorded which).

The CDR3 loop is CASSPSGNAEAFF. The CDR3 region has the DNA TGTGCCAGCAGTCCCTCAGGGAACGCTGAAGCTTTCTTT. V is TRBV12-3 or TRBV12-4 and J is TRBJ1-1; perhaps TRBD1 as D (5 bases). CDR3 length: 13 amino acids.